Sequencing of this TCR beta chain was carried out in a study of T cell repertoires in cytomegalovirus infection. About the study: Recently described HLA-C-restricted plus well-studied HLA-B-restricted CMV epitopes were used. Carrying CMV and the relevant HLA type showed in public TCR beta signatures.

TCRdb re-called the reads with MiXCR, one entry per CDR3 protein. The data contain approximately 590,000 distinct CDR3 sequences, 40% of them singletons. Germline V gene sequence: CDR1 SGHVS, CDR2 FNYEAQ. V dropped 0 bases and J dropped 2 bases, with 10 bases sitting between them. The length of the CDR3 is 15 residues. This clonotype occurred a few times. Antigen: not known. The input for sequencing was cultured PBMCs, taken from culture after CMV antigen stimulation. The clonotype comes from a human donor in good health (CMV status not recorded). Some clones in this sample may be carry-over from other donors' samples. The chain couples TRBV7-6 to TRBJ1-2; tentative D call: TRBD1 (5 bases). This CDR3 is CASSLAGTKNYGYTF. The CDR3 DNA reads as TGTGCCAGCAGCTTAGCGGGGACGAAGAACTATGGCTACACCTTC.